The T cell receptor (beta chain) under discussion was sequenced for a study of blood T cells in healthy people across ages. Trimming removed 1 base from V and 4 bases from J; junction bases left unmatched: 2. CDR1 and CDR2 from the germline V gene are SGHAT and FQDESV (reference sequence). The CDR3 extends over 15 amino acids. This clonotype was picked up many times. The antigen remains unidentified. Regarding the study as a whole: A roughly linear fall in TCR beta diversity per million T cells was seen with increasing age. Researchers deemed the diversity estimates from one million T cells underestimates.

A second PCR of about 7 to 11 cycles used a sample-barcoded 5' primer and a J-beta primer mix. The authors tagged each cDNA molecule using a template-switch adaptor with 12 random nucleotides. Sequencing yielded, for each sample, at least 2.5 million paired-end reads carrying CDR3. TCRdb passed the 5' RACE reads through MiXCR, listing each CDR3 protein once. This table holds about 650,000 distinct CDR3 sequences, 32% found once. V is TRBV11-1 and J is TRBJ2-1; TRBD1 matches 9 bases. Sequenced: blood. This receptor was taken from an elderly woman in good health. CDR3 protein: CASSLGTGDYNEQFF. The CDR3 DNA sequence: TGTGCCAGCAGCTTAGGGACAGGGGATTACAATGAGCAGTTCTTC.